The clone carrying this TCR beta chain was recorded a few times. Only in-frame clones appear in the TCRdb table, and some are missing; sequencing was by immunoSEQ multiplex PCR. The table lists about 500,000 clones, approximately 78% of them singletons. This sample stems from a study of shared T cell receptors in the human thymus. Looked up from germline, CDR1 is ENHRY and CDR2 is SYGVKD. Trimming cost V 6 bases and J 0 bases; bases outside gene matches: 8. The CDR3 consists of 17 residues. The sample was also reused in another study, on human thymus T cells.

The receptor was derived from a boy in the first two years of life with a congenital heart defect. This chain joins TRBV10-3 and TRBJ2-6; 7 bases map to TRBD1. The specimen was thymocytes. The CDR3 loop reads CAIRGDSSVSGANVLTF. In nucleotides, the CDR3 is TGTGCCATCAGGGGGGACAGTTCAGTCTCTGGGGCCAACGTCCTGACTTTC.